This T cell receptor (beta chain) was profiled in a study of T cell responses to AZD1222 COVID-19 vaccine. Only one count was recorded for this clone. Data came from immunoSEQ multiplex PCR; TCRdb stores just in-frame clones and leaves some out. The data contain more than 150,000 clones, around 93% of them singletons. The germline V and J ends were trimmed by 3 bases and 7 bases, with 12 bases remaining between them. The CDR3 contains 13 residues. The clonotype was recovered from an adult in good health. The material was peripheral blood, obtained on day 0 of AZD1222 vaccination. The rearrangement links TRBV12-3 or TRBV12-4 to TRBJ1-1; D might be TRBD1 (5 bases). DNA of the CDR3: TGTGCCAGCAGTTTTGCGACAGCCCTTGAAGCTTTCTTT. This sequence encodes CASSFATALEAFF.